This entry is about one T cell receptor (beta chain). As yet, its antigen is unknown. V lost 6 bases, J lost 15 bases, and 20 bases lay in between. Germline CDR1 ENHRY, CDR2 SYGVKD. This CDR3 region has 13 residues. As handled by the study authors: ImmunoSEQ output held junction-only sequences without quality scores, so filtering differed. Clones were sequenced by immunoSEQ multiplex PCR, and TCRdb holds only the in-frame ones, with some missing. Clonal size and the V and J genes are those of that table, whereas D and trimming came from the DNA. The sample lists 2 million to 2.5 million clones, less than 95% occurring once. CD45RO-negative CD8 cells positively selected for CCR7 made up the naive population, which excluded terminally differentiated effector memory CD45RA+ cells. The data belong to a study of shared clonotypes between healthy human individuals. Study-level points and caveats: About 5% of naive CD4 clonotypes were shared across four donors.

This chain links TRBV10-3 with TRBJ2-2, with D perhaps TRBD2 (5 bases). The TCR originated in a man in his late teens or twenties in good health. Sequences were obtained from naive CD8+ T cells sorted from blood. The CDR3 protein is CAISTAIGDWVFF. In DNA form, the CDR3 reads TGTGCCATCAGCACAGCGATCGGGGATTGGGTGTTTTTT.